The subject of this entry is one T cell receptor beta chain. Study processing details: From reference gene primer amplification, estimates of nucleated cell counts were derived. This table comes from immunoSEQ multiplex PCR, and its TCRdb copy is limited to in-frame clones, with some not included. That table gives V, J and clone size, and the DNA gave D and trimming. The table shows 15,000 to 20,000 clones, with roughly 86% occurring only once. The CDR3 has 11 residues. Trimming shortened V by 3 bases and J by 8 bases, and 8 bases separated the two germline ends. CDR1 is GTSNPN, CDR2 SVGIG, per germline (reference sequence). The sample belongs to a study of blood T cell repertoires in COVID-19. Across the whole study: There were acute and convalescent COVID-19 samples, and they came from the United States, Italy and Spain. In each case, the material was cDNA or gDNA derived from T cells, B-cell-depleted T cells, or PBMCs.

This TCR was sampled from a man aged 70 or older with acute or convalescent COVID-19. The sample was peripheral blood. The chain is built from TRBV30 and TRBJ1-5; D gene uncertain. CDR3 region: CAWRGPEPQHF. CDR3 nucleotides: TGTGCCTGGAGGGGCCCCGAGCCCCAGCATTTT.